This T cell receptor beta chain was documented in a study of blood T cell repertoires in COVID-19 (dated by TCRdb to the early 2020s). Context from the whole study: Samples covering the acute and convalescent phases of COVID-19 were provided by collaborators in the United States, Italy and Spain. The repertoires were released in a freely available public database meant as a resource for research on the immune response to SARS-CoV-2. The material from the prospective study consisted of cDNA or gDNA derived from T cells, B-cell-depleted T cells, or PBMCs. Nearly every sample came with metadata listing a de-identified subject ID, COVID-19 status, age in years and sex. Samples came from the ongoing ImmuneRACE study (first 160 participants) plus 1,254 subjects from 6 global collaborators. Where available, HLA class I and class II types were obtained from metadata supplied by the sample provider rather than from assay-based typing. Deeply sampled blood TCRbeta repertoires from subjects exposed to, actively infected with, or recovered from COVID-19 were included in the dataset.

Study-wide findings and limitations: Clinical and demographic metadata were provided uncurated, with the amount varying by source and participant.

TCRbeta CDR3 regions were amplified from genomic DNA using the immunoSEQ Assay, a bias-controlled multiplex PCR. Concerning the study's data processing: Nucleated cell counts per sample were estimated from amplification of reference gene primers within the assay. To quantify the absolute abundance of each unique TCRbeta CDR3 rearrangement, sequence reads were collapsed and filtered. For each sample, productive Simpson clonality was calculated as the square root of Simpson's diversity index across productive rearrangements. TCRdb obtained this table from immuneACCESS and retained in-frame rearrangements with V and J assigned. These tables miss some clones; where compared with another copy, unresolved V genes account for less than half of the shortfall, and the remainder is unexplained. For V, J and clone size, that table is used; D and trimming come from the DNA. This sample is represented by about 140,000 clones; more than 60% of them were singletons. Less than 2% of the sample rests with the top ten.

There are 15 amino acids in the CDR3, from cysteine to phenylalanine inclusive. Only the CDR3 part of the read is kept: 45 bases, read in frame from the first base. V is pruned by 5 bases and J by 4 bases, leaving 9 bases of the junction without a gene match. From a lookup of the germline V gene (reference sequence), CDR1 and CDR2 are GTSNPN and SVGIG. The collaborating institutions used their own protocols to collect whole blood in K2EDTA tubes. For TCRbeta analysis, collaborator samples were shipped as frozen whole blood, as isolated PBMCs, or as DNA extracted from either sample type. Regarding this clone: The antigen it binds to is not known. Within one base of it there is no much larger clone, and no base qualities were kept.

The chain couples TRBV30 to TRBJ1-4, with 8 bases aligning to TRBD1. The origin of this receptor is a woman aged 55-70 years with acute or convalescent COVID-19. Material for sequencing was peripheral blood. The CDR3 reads CAWALGTGFNEKLFF. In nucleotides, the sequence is TGTGCCTGGGCCCTCGGGACAGGATTTAATGAAAAACTGTTTTTT.